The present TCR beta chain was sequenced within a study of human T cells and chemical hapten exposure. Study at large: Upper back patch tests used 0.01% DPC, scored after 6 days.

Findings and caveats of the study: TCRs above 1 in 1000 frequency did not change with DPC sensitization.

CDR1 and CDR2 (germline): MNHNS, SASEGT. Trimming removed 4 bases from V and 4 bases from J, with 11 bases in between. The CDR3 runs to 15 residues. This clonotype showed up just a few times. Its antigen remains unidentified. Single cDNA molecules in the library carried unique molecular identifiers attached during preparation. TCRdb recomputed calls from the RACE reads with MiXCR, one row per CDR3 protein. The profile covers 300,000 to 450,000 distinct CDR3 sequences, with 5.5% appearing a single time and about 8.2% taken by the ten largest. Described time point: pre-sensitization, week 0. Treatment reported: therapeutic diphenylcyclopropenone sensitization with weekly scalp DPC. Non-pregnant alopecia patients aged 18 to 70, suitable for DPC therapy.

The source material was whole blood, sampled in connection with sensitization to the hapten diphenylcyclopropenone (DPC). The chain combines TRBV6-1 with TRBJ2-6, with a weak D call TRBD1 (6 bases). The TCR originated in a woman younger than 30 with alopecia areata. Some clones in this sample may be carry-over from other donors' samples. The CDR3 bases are TGTGCCAGCAGTGCCCAGGGGACGGGGGCCAACGTCCTGACTTTC. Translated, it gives CASSAQGTGANVLTF.